These T cell receptor beta chains were read from a single sample in a study of control samples from healthy donors and cancer patients. Clones were read by immunoSEQ multiplex PCR, and TCRdb kept only the in-frame ones, dropping some. Of about 130,000 clones in the sample, roughly 90% were seen once. Material: blood. The source of these receptors is a man younger than 35 in good health. Both conserved end residues are part of each CDR3.

CDR3aa,v_gene,j_gene
CASSHGQGAGNQPQHF,TRBV28,TRBJ1-5
CASSHPDRDGYGYTF,TRBV3-1/TRBV3-2,TRBJ1-2
CASSDNRQSSYNSPLHF,TRBV9,TRBJ1-6
CATPRVPTEAFF,TRBV2,TRBJ1-1
CASSAGRNTEAFF,TRBV13,TRBJ1-1
CASSPPGQVNSPLHF,TRBV18,TRBJ1-6
CASSFRQDEQYF,TRBV7-9,TRBJ2-7
CASSFGDHQETQYF,TRBV28,TRBJ2-5
CASSSGTSGRINEQFF,TRBV25-1,TRBJ2-1
CASSIGGPGELFF,TRBV19,TRBJ2-2
CASSLRTGGGYTF,TRBV13,TRBJ1-2
CASSFSPGTGGWSNQPQHF,TRBV28,TRBJ1-5
CASSFRRSTGELFF,TRBV27,TRBJ2-2
CASSLHGRDEQFF,TRBV3-1/TRBV3-2,TRBJ2-1
CSVRDREKSGELFF,TRBV29-1,TRBJ2-2
CALTLVGEPSYEQYF,TRBV6-5,TRBJ2-7
CASSPPTVESGYTF,TRBV18,TRBJ1-2
CASRRRDTGPPQHF,TRBV6-5,TRBJ1-5
CASSFGELNYGYTF,TRBV5-1,TRBJ1-2
CASSSGQGGPEYGYTF,TRBV7-9,TRBJ1-2
CASSPIQGPLNSPLHF,TRBV19,TRBJ1-6
CASSFRGREQYF,TRBV12-3/TRBV12-4,TRBJ2-7
CASSHSRIDRVNTGELFF,TRBV6-2/TRBV6-3,TRBJ2-2